The 23 T cell receptor beta chains presented below share a single source sample, sequenced in a study of T cell clonality in common variable immunodeficiency. Study-wide points: Reportedly, TCR beta sequences from common variable immunodeficiency showed fewer deletions and N-nucleotide insertions.

For these receptors, no antigen is known. This table comes from immunoSEQ multiplex PCR, and its TCRdb copy is limited to in-frame clones, with some not included. The record shows 8,500 to 10,000 clones for this sample, with no singletons present. Sequenced material: peripheral blood mononuclear cells. Receptors originate from a human donor with common variable immunodeficiency.

This clone was seen ten or more times. The CDR3 end falls 3 residues outside the read, so it is completed with the germline J gene. The V and J genes are TRBV20-1 and TRBJ2-1, with 11 positions matching TRBD1. This CDR3 region has 15 residues. The germline gives CDR1 DFQATT, CDR2 SNEGSKA (reference sequence). Germline trimming cut 5 bases from V and 2 bases from J; bases unmatched to any gene: 5. The CDR3 DNA, read in part, is TGCAGTGCTTTAAGGACAGGGGGCGCCTACAATGAG. Encoded protein: CSALRTGGAYNE. The whole CDR3 region reads CSALRTGGAYNEQFF.

In its sample, this clone was seen a few times. From the germline J gene comes the end of the CDR3, since the read stops 3 residues before it. V usage is TRBV19 and J usage is TRBJ2-1; TRBD1 aligns across 9 bases. The CDR3 is made up of 15 amino acids. V trimming: 4 bases; J trimming: 7 bases; junction bases outside the gene matches: 8. Germline values: CDR1 LNHDA, CDR2 SQIVND (reference sequence). The CDR3 protein is CASSTVTGGSNEQFF. The part of the CDR3 DNA that was read is TGTGCCAGTAGTACGGTAACAGGGGGCTCAAATGAG.

This clone has ten or more counts. The read finishes 3 residues shy of the CDR3 end, and the germline J gene is used to complete it. Different DNA sequences within this sample yield the same CDR3. This rearrangement joins TRBV5-1 to TRBJ2-1, with TRBD1 matching 11 bases. The CDR3 contains 15 residues. The ends lost 4 bases at V and 7 bases at J; junction bases unmatched: 7. The V gene's germline CDR1 is SGHRS and CDR2 YFSETQ. The chain's CDR3 is CASSVGQGALNEQFF. CDR3 DNA (partial): TGCGCCAGCAGCGTCGGACAGGGGGCGCTGAATGAG.

This clone has at least ten counts. Sequencing ends 3 residues short of the CDR3 end; the germline J gene provides the rest. V gene TRBV19 combines with J gene TRBJ1-4; 7 nucleotides agree with TRBD1. Germline V lookup: CDR1 LNHDA, CDR2 SQIVND (reference sequence). V was pared by 5 bases and J by 1 base, with 1 base of the junction left unmatched. This CDR3 is 14 amino acids long. CDR3: CASSWDRTNEKLFF. The sequenced CDR3 bases are TGTGCCAGTAGTTGGGACAGAACTAATGAAAAA.

At least ten counts were recorded for this clone. With the read ending 3 residues before the CDR3 end, the germline J gene is used to fill in that end. This chain links TRBV6-2 or TRBV6-3 with TRBJ1-1, with D uncertain. Germline-derived CDR1 and CDR2 are MNHEY and SVGEGT. V was trimmed by 0 bases and J by 3 bases, leaving 8 bases between them. The CDR3 contains 14 residues. The CDR3 here is CASSYSRADTEAFF. CDR3 bases read: TGTGCCAGCAGTTACTCTCGAGCGGACACTGAA.

Many counts were recorded for this clone. The CDR3 end lies 3 residues beyond the end of the read and is filled in from the germline J gene. J is TRBJ1-4 and V is TRBV19; D ambiguous. Between the trimmed V and J ends, which lost 3 bases and 1 base, there was a span of 9 bases. Germline values: CDR1 LNHDA, CDR2 SQIVND (reference sequence). The CDR3 contains 15 residues. CDR3 region: CASSMYQGTNEKLFF. The covered CDR3 bases are TGTGCCAGTAGTATGTATCAAGGAACTAATGAAAAA.

This clone was seen a handful of times. The part of the CDR3 DNA that was read is TGTGCCAGTAGTATTTCGACAGCAACTAATGAAAAA. This sequence encodes CASSISTATNEK. The entire CDR3 protein is CASSISTATNEKLFF. The chain uses TRBV19 and TRBJ1-4; maybe TRBD1 (5 bases). From the germline J gene comes the end of the CDR3, since the read stops 3 residues before it. V was clipped by 3 bases and J by 0 bases, with 8 bases between them. Per the germline V gene, CDR1 is LNHDA and CDR2 is SQIVND (reference sequence). The CDR3 spans 15 residues.

This clone has ten or more counts. The CDR3 loop reads CASSTLRTTSGSGSGELFF. The covered CDR3 bases are TGTGCCAGTAGTACCCTTCGAACTACTAGCGGGAGTGGGTCCGGGGAG. J is TRBJ2-2 and V is TRBV19, with 11 bases fitting TRBD2. The read terminates 3 residues before the CDR3 end, so the remaining end is supplied by the germline J gene. The germline V gene has CDR1 LNHDA and CDR2 SQIVND (reference sequence). V lost 4 bases and J lost 6; bases outside the gene matches: 16. The CDR3 has 19 residues.

This clone appeared many times. The CDR3 is cut off 3 residues early in the read; its end comes from the germline J gene. This chain links TRBV20-1 with TRBJ2-1; 10 bases align to TRBD2. Germline V CDR1 and CDR2: DFQATT, SNEGSKA (reference sequence). This CDR3 region has 16 residues. V shed 6 bases, J shed 4 bases, and the junction held 12 bases outside the gene matches. Incomplete CDR3 DNA: TGCAGTGCCCAGAGCCGGACTAGCGGAACTTACAATGAG. Amino acids: CSAQSRTSGTYNE. Given in full, the CDR3 is CSAQSRTSGTYNEQFF.

A few counts support this clone. The read ends 3 residues early relative to the CDR3; the germline J gene fills the gap. The V and J genes are TRBV19 and TRBJ1-2, with 9 bases identical to TRBD1. The V gene's germline CDR1 is LNHDA and CDR2 SQIVND (reference sequence). J lost 4 bases, V lost 6 bases, and 6 bases had no gene match. This CDR3 is 14 amino acids long. The CDR3 region is CASRGQGGGYGYTF. The CDR3 bases that were read are TGTGCCAGTAGGGGACAGGGAGGAGGCTATGGC.

This clone was recorded many times. The CDR3 spells CASSPSRDWRTDTQYF. CDR3 DNA, as far as it was read: TGCGCCAGCAGCCCAAGCCGGGACTGGCGCACAGATACG. This chain links TRBV5-1 with TRBJ2-3; a possible D gene is TRBD2 (6 bases). The read gets to within 3 residues of the CDR3 end, and the germline J gene fills in the rest. V lost 4 bases to trimming and J lost 1 base, with 16 bases between them. Per the germline V gene, CDR1 is SGHRS and CDR2 is YFSETQ. The CDR3 runs to 16 residues. Full variable domain (outside the CDR3, taken from reference TRBV5-1 and TRBJ2-3): KAGVTQTPRYLIKTRGQQVTLSCSPISGHRSVSWYQQTPGQGLQFLFEYFSETQRNKGNFPGRFSGRQFSNSRSEMNVSTLELGDSALYLCASSPSRDWRTDTQYFGPGTRLTVL.

This clone was observed many times. The read stops 3 residues short of the end of the CDR3; the missing end is completed from the germline J gene. This chain joins TRBV2 and TRBJ1-1, with D perhaps matching TRBD1 (6 bases). Germline V lookup: CDR1 SNHLY, CDR2 FYNNEI. CDR3 length: 13 residues. The CDR3 reads CASSEALPGAAFF. The DNA read from the CDR3 is TGTGCCAGCAGTGAAGCGCTTCCAGGGGCC.

This clone came up many times. The covered CDR3 bases are TGCAGTGCTAGAGCTGGGACAGGGATGATCTTCGGC. Residues: CSARAGTGMIFG. The whole CDR3 is CSARAGTGMIFGYTF. The chain is built from TRBV20-1 and TRBJ1-2; TRBD1 matches at 9 bases. The read halts 3 residues ahead of the CDR3 end, with the missing end drawn from the germline J gene. The CDR3 covers 15 residues. Germline V gives CDR1 DFQATT, CDR2 SNEGSKA (reference sequence).

This clone is categorized as medium-sized. The CDR3 goes on 3 residues after the read ends, and that part is filled in from the germline J gene. The rearrangement joins TRBV20-1 to TRBJ1-2; 8 bases map to TRBD1. CDR1 DFQATT and CDR2 SNEGSKA come from the germline V gene (reference sequence). V lost 5 bases, J lost 3 bases, and 20 bases stayed unmatched. The CDR3 runs to 18 residues. CDR3: CSAPSQGARARIDYGYTF. The covered CDR3 bases are TGCAGTGCTCCGTCCCAGGGGGCGAGGGCTCGTATTGACTATGGC.

This clone occurred many times. The read terminates 3 residues before the CDR3 end, so the remaining end is supplied by the germline J gene. The chain combines TRBV30 with TRBJ2-4; perhaps TRBD2 as D (6 bases). The V end was cut by 2 bases, the J end by 1 base, with 9 bases between. CDR3 length: 14 amino acids. Looked up from germline, CDR1 is GTSNPN and CDR2 is SVGIG (reference sequence). Partial CDR3 DNA: TGTGCCTGGAGTAATGGAGGGGCCAAAAACATT. It is translated as CAWSNGGAKNI. The CDR3 in full is CAWSNGGAKNIQYF.

By share of the sample, this clone is medium-sized (0.01 to 0.1%). The read stops 3 residues short of the end of the CDR3; the missing end is completed from the germline J gene. The rearrangement joins TRBV2 to TRBJ2-7; TRBD1 aligns across 7 bases. V shed 1 base, J shed 6 bases, and the junction held 6 bases outside the gene matches. The CDR3 totals 14 residues. Germline V gene lookup returns CDR1 SNHLY and CDR2 FYNNEI. CDR3 DNA (partial): TGTGCCAGCAGTGAAGTCAGGGGGAAGGCCGAG. Translating gives CASSEVRGKAE. The entire CDR3 protein reads CASSEVRGKAEQYF. The full variable domain, in which reference TRBV2 and TRBJ2-7 provide the parts outside the CDR3, is EPEVTQTPSHQVTQMGQEVILRCVPISNHLYFYWYRQILGQKVEFLVSFYNNEISEKSEIFDDQFSVERPDGSNFTLKIRSTKLEDSAMYFCASSEVRGKAEQYFGPGTRLTVT.

This clone is deemed medium-sized. The CDR3 end lies 3 residues beyond the end of the read and is filled in from the germline J gene. The chain joins TRBV18 to TRBJ1-1; possible D gene TRBD1, 6 bases. Trimming took off 10 bases at V and 0 bases at J, with 12 bases between the two ends. Germline V gene sequence: CDR1 KGHSH, CDR2 LQKENI. The CDR3 covers 13 residues. The CDR3 here is CATYRDLNTEAFF. The sequenced part of the CDR3 DNA is TGTGCCACTTACAGGGATTTGAACACTGAA. The full variable domain, rest sourced from reference TRBV18 and TRBJ1-1, is NAGVMQNPRHLVRRRGQEARLRCSPMKGHSHVYWYRQLPEEGLKFMVYLQKENIIDESGMPKERFSAEFPKEGPSILRIQQVVRGDSAAYFCATYRDLNTEAFFGQGTRLTVV.

This clone was detected many times. The CDR3 goes on 3 residues after the read ends, and that part is filled in from the germline J gene. V and J are TRBV20-1 and TRBJ2-5; 12 nucleotides agree with TRBD1. Germline V gene sequence: CDR1 DFQATT, CDR2 SNEGSKA (reference sequence). The trim removed 1 base at V and 5 bases at J, leaving 8 bases unmatched. The CDR3 spans 16 residues. CDR3 in amino acids: CSARGRRDRGLETQYF. The sequenced part of the CDR3 DNA is TGCAGTGCTAGAGGACGCCGGGACAGGGGGCTGGAGACC.

Many counts were recorded for this clone. The CDR3 end lies 3 residues beyond the end of the read and is filled in from the germline J gene. This chain uses TRBV18 with TRBJ1-4; D is uncertain. V was cut by 6 bases and J by 8 bases, with 13 bases left in between. Germline V gene lookup returns CDR1 KGHSH and CDR2 LQKENI. The CDR3 runs 13 residues. CDR3 bases read: TGTGCCAGCTCCGGTAATGTTTTAGAAAAA. Its translation: CASSGNVLEK. The entire CDR3 reads CASSGNVLEKLFF.

This clone has a count of ten or more. The DNA ends 3 residues before the CDR3 does, and the rest of the CDR3 is filled in from the germline J gene. The rearrangement links TRBV20-1 to TRBJ1-5, with 10 bases lining up with TRBD1. Losses at the gene ends were 5 bases for V and 0 bases for J; bases not matched to a gene: 7. Germline V CDR1 and CDR2: DFQATT, SNEGSKA (reference sequence). This CDR3 is 16 amino acids long. CDR3 amino acids: CSARDRGLYSNQPQHF. CDR3 DNA (partial): TGCAGTGCTCGGGACAGGGGTCTGTATAGCAATCAGCCC.

This clone ranks as medium-sized. With the read ending 3 residues before the CDR3 end, the germline J gene is used to fill in that end. The chain recombines TRBV7-9 with TRBJ1-4; TRBD1 might be the D (5 bases). Germline V gene data show CDR1 as SEHNR and CDR2 as FQNEAQ (reference sequence). Trimming shortened V by 5 bases and J by 0 bases, and 10 bases separated the two germline ends. This CDR3 is built from 15 residues. The CDR3 loop is CASSPKGSTNEKLFF. CDR3 bases read: TGTGCCAGCAGCCCGAAGGGGTCAACTAATGAAAAA. Full variable domain (remainder filled in from reference TRBV7-9 and TRBJ1-4): DTGVSQNPRHKITKRGQNVTFRCDPISEHNRLYWYRQTLGQGPEFLTYFQNEAQLEKSRLLSDRFSAERPKGSFSTLEIQRTEQGDSAMYLCASSPKGSTNEKLFFGSGTQLSVL.

At least ten counts were recorded for this clone. From the germline J gene comes the end of the CDR3, since the read stops 3 residues before it. V gene TRBV13 combines with J gene TRBJ2-7, with 8 bases matching TRBD2. V gave up 5 bases and J gave up 6 bases; unmatched junction bases: 18. There are 17 residues in the CDR3. The germline V gene encodes CDR1 PRHDT and CDR2 FYEKMQ (reference sequence). Incomplete CDR3 DNA: TGTGCCAGCAGCCATACTATTGTCGGGACTAGGATAACCGAG. This encodes CASSHTIVGTRITE. The full CDR3 reads CASSHTIVGTRITEQYF.

This clone was seen many times. Read data end 3 residues before the CDR3 end; the end is taken from the germline J gene. J is TRBJ2-7 and V is TRBV5-5, with 8 bases identical to TRBD1. The germline gives CDR1 SGHKS, CDR2 YYEKEE (reference sequence). CDR3 length: 15 residues. J was trimmed by 6 bases and V by 2 bases; bases with no gene match: 10. CDR3 residues: CASSFGRTGTGEQYF. The sequenced CDR3 bases are TGTGCCAGCAGCTTCGGTCGGACAGGGACGGGCGAG.